A selection of T cell receptor beta chains follows, all from one sample in a study of identical twins. MiXCR was run by TCRdb on the 5' RACE reads, yielding one entry per CDR3 protein. Seen here are some 660,000 distinct CDR3 sequences, roughly 8% observed once, and the top ten hold roughly 0.97%. This same sample was also part of a study on yellow fever vaccine responses in identical twins.

Material: PBMCs. All receptors come from a woman aged 18-29 years in good health. Both conserved end residues are trimmed from each CDR3. Size is omitted from some rows. Given values are once, few, many or a class for expanded clones.

many	TRBV12-3/TRBV12-4	TRBJ2-2	ATRTYRELF
.	TRBV18	TRBJ2-4	ASSPLGRGQRGAKNIQY
few	TRBV15	TRBJ2-2	ATGGNSAGELF
many	TRBV20-1	TRBJ2-7	QAGTLYEQY
many	TRBV9	TRBJ2-7	ASSTTGAGEQY
few	TRBV6-5	TRBJ1-3	ASSYQWDSPGNTIY
.	TRBV4-3	TRBJ2-1	ASSQASAPYNEQF
.	TRBV11-2	TRBJ2-2	ASSLGVRGRYTGELF
.	TRBV2	TRBJ1-1	ANLRRSLNTEAF
many	TRBV15	TRBJ2-7	ATSRPGHRNYEQY
.	TRBV7-3	TRBJ2-3	ASSSAGTSTDTQY
few	TRBV12-3/TRBV12-4	TRBJ1-5	ASSFDRDRDRKSQPQH
many	TRBV7-8	TRBJ2-7	ASSLRTSGYEQY
few	TRBV6-1	TRBJ2-7	ASRDWRSYEQY
.	TRBV7-4	TRBJ2-3	ASSLPSGKIDTQY
.	TRBV5-1	TRBJ1-5	ASSFGGDSNQPQH
.	TRBV10-3	TRBJ2-3	AISEGLAGERRDTQY
.	TRBV12-3/TRBV12-4	TRBJ2-7	ASSSRRDGDMYEQY
few	TRBV10-2	TRBJ2-7	ASLGAGANEQY
.	TRBV20-1	TRBJ2-3	SASSGGLTSTDTQY
.	TRBV27	TRBJ1-5	ASSLIGQGNQPQH
.	TRBV11-1	TRBJ2-7	ASSLKAQGYEQY
.	TRBV5-1	TRBJ2-4	ASSLEHSKNIQY
many	TRBV12-3/TRBV12-4	TRBJ2-3	ASSFLYPGDTQY
many	TRBV7-2	TRBJ2-7	ASSLEAAYEQY